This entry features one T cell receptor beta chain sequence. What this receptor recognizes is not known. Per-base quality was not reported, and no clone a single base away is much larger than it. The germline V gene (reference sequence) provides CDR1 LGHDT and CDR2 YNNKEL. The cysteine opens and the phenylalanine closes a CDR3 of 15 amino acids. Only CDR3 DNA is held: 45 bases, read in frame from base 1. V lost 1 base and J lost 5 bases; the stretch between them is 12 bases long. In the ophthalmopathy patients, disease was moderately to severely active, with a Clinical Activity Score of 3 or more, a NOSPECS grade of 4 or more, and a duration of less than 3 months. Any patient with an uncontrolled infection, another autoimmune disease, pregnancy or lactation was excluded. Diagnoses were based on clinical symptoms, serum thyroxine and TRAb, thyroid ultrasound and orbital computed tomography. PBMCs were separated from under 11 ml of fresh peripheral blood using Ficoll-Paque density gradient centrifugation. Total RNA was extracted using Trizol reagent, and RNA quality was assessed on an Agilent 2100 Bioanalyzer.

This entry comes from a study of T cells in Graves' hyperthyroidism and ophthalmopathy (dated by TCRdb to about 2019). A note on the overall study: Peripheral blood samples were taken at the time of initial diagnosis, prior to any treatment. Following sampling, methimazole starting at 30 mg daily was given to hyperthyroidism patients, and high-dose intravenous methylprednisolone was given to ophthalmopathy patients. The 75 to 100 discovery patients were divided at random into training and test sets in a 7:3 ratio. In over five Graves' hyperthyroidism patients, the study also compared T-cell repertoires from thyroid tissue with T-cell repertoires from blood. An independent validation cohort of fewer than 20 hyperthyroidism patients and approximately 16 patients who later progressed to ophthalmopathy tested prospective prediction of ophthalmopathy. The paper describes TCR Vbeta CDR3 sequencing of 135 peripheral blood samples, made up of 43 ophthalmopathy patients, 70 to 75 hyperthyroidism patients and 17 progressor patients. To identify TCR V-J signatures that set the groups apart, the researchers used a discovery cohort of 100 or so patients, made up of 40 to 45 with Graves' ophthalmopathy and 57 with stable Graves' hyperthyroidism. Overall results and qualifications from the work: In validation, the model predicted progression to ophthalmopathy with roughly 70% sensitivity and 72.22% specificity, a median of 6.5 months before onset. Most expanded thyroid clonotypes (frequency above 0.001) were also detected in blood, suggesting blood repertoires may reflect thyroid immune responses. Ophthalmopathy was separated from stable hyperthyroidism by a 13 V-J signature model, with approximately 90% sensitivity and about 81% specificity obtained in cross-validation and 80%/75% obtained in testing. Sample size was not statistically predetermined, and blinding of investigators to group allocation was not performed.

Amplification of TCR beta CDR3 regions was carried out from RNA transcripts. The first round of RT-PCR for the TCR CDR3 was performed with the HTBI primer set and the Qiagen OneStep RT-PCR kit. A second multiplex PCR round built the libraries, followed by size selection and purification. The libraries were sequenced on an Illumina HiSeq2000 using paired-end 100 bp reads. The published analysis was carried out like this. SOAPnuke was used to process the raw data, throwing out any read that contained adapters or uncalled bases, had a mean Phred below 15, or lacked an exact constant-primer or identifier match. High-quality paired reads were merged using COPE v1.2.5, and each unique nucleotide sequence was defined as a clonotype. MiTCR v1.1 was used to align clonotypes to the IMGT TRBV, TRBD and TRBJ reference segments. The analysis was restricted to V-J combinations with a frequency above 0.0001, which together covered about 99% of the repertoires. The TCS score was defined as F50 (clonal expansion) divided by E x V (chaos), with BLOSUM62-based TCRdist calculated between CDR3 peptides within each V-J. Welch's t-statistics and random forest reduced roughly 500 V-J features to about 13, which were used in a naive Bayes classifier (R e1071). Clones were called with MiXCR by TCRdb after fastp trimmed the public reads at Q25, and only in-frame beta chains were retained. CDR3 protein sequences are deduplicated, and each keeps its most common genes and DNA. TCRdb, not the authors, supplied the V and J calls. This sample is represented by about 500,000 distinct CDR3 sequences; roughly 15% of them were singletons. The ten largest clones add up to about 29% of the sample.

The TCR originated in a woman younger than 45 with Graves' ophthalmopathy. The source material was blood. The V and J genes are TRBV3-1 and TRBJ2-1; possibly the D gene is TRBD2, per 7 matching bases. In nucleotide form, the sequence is TGTGCCAGCAGCCAAGCCAGCGGGACAAACAATGAGCAGTTCTTC. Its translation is CASSQASGTNNEQFF.